The rows below give T cell receptor gamma chains drawn from one sample of a study of gammadelta T cells in human blood. TCRdb reprocessed the RT-PCR reads using CATT. Of about 100 gamma-chain clones in the sample, under 4.5% were seen once. What was sequenced was non-Vgamma9Vdelta2 gamma-delta T cells from adult blood. These TCRs come from a human donor. Both conserved end residues are part of each CDR3. The size field reads once, few, many or a size class.

abundance: hyperexpanded
j_gene: TRGJP
v_gene: TRGV9
CDR3nt: TGTGCCTTTGAAGAGTTGGGCAAAAAAATCAAGGTATTT
CDR3aa: CAFEELGKKIKVF

abundance: hyperexpanded
j_gene: TRGJP
v_gene: TRGV9
CDR3nt: TGTGCCTTGTGGGAGGTGCGCGAGTTGGGCAAAAAAATCAAGGTATTT
CDR3aa: CALWEVRELGKKIKVF

abundance: hyperexpanded
j_gene: TRGJ1/TRGJ2
v_gene: TRGV4
CDR3nt: TGTGCCACCTGGGATGGACCGAGAAAACTCTTT
CDR3aa: CATWDGPRKLF

abundance: large
j_gene: TRGJ1/TRGJ2
v_gene: TRGV9
CDR3nt: TGTGCCTTGTGGGAGTCGGGTACGCATAAGAAACTCTTT
CDR3aa: CALWESGTHKKLF

abundance: large
j_gene: TRGJ1/TRGJ2
v_gene: TRGV5
CDR3nt: TGTGCCACCTGGGACAGGCCGGATTATAAGAAACTCTTT
CDR3aa: CATWDRPDYKKLF

abundance: large
j_gene: TRGJP
v_gene: TRGV9
CDR3nt: TGTGCCTTGTGGGAGGCTCATATTCAAGAGTTGGGCAAAAAAATCAAGGTATTT
CDR3aa: CALWEAHIQELGKKIKVF

abundance: large
j_gene: TRGJ1/TRGJ2
v_gene: TRGV4
CDR3nt: TGTGCCACCTGGGATGGGCGGAATTATTATAAGAAACTCTTT
CDR3aa: CATWDGRNYYKKLF

abundance: large
j_gene: TRGJP
v_gene: TRGV9
CDR3nt: TGTGCCTTGTGGGAGGTTCCGGAGTTGGGCAAAAAAATCAAGGTATTT
CDR3aa: CALWEVPELGKKIKVF

abundance: hyperexpanded
j_gene: TRGJ1/TRGJ2
v_gene: TRGV2
CDR3nt: TGTGCCACCTGGGACGGACGACATTATTATAAGAAACTCTTT
CDR3aa: CATWDGRHYYKKLF

abundance: large
j_gene: TRGJ1/TRGJ2
v_gene: TRGV8
CDR3nt: TGTGCCACCTGGGAATATTATAAGAAACTCTTT
CDR3aa: CATWEYYKKLF

abundance: large
j_gene: TRGJ1/TRGJ2
v_gene: TRGV2
CDR3nt: TGTGCCACCTGGGACCTTTATTATAAGAAACTCTTT
CDR3aa: CATWDLYYKKLF